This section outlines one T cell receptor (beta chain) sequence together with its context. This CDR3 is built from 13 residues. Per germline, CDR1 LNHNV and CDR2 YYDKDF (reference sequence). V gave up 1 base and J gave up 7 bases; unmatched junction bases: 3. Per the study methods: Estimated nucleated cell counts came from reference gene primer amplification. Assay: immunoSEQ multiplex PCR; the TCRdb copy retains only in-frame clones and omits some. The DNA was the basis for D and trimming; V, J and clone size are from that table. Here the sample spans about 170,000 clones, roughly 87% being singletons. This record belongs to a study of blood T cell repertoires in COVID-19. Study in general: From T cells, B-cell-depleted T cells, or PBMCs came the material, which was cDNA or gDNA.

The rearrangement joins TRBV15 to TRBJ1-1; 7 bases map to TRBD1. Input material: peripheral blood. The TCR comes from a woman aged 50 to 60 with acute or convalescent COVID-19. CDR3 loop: CATSRVGQLEAFF. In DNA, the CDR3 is TGTGCCACCAGCAGAGTGGGACAGCTTGAAGCTTTCTTT.